What follows are 21 T cell receptor beta chains derived from one specimen sequenced in a study of blood T cell repertoires in COVID-19 (dated by TCRdb to the early 2020s). The library relied on the immunoSEQ multiplex PCR assay. The table was pulled from immuneACCESS by TCRdb, which kept in-frame rearrangements only. Such tables lose some clones; where checked, under half of the loss comes from unresolved V genes, and the rest has no known cause. This sample lists roughly 140,000 clones; about 85% were detected once. Roughly 8% of the sample lies in the top ten. Sequenced material: peripheral blood. The receptor set was obtained from a woman between 55 and 75 years old with COVID-19, enrolled during active disease.

This clone is a singleton in its sample. The gene calls are TRBV29-1 and TRBJ1-3; D gene ambiguous. Germline V gene data show CDR1 as SQVTM and CDR2 as ANQGSEA. The CDR3 extends over 12 amino acids. V lost 7 bases to trimming and J lost 3 bases, with 10 bases between them. Written as DNA, the CDR3 is TGCAGCGCCCCGGGTGGTGGAAACACCATATATTTT. Translated: CSAPGGGNTIYF.

Concerning this clone: This sample also contains other DNA sequences that code for the same CDR3. This chain links TRBV2 with TRBJ1-2; no clear D. From germline, CDR1 is SNHLY and CDR2 FYNNEI. CDR3 length: 14 residues. The V end lost 1 base, the J end lost 4 bases, and 10 bases lay between the germline ends. Written as DNA, the CDR3 is TGTGCCAGCAGTGAAGGAAGCAGACTCTATGGCTACACCTTC. Encoded protein: CASSEGSRLYGYTF.

The chain is built from TRBV9 and TRBJ1-5; maybe TRBD1 (5 bases). The V gene's germline CDR1 is SGDLS and CDR2 YYNGEE. CDR3 length: 17 amino acids. The V gene lost 4 bases and the J gene lost 3 bases, with 20 bases spanning the gap. CDR3 sequence: CASSPRSGRGVNQPQHF. Here the CDR3 DNA reads TGTGCCAGCAGCCCCCGGTCAGGGCGGGGGGTCAATCAGCCCCAGCATTTT.

A note on this clone: The identical CDR3 is also encoded by other nucleotide sequences in the sample. V gene TRBV7-9 combines with J gene TRBJ2-5; D might be TRBD2 (5 bases). The CDR3 runs to 13 residues. In germline, CDR1 is SEHNR, CDR2 FQNEAQ (reference sequence). V lost 2 bases, J lost 1 base, and 5 bases lay in between. The DNA of the CDR3 is TGTGCCAGCAGCTTAAGCGGCCAAGAGACCCAGTACTTC. Translated: CASSLSGQETQYF.

The chain has TRBV29-1 and TRBJ1-2; D possibly corresponds to TRBD1 (6 bases). In germline, CDR1 is SQVTM, CDR2 ANQGSEA. The CDR3 runs 12 residues. The CDR3 reads CSVETGFYGYTF. Written as DNA, the CDR3 is TGCAGTGTGGAAACAGGGTTCTATGGCTACACCTTC.

The rearrangement uses TRBV3-1 (or the pseudogene TRBV3-2) and TRBJ2-1, with TRBD2 identical over 7 bases. CDR1 and CDR2 (germline): LGHDT, YNNKEL (reference sequence). The CDR3 covers 15 residues. The J segment lost 6 bases and the V segment lost 0 bases, leaving 5 bases of the junction unmatched. CDR3 residues: CASSQDLGRANEQFF. The CDR3 bases are TGTGCCAGCAGCCAAGATCTGGGGAGGGCCAATGAGCAGTTCTTC.

This clone was recorded only once. This sequence joins TRBV7-9 and TRBJ1-6; weak D call: TRBD1 (5 bases). CDR1 is SEHNR and CDR2 is FQNEAQ in the germline V gene (reference sequence). Trimming took 1 base from V and 6 from J, leaving 10 bases between them. The CDR3 length is 15 residues. In DNA form, the CDR3 reads TGTGCCAGCAGCTTAGACAGGATAACTAATTCACCCCTCCACTTT. As protein: CASSLDRITNSPLHF.

In this sample, this clone turned up once. The chain employs TRBV23-1 and TRBJ2-2, with 8 nucleotides matching TRBD1. TRBV23-1 is filed as an ORF, its function uncertain. The J segment lost 1 base and the V segment lost 7 bases, leaving 8 bases of the junction unmatched. CDR3 size: 16 residues. The CDR3 spells CASIRPGTGNTGELFF. CDR3 DNA: TGCGCCAGCATTCGTCCCGGGACAGGGAACACCGGGGAGCTGTTTTTT.

The chain is built from TRBV29-1 and TRBJ1-1, with D tentatively TRBD1 (5 bases). This CDR3 region has 19 residues. Trimming removed 0 bases from V and 1 base from J, with 24 bases in between. The germline V gene has CDR1 SQVTM and CDR2 ANQGSEA. DNA for the CDR3: TGCAGCGTTGAAGAGGTGCTGTGGCAGGGAGGGATTACGAACACTGAAGCTTTCTTT. It translates to CSVEEVLWQGGITNTEAFF.

This chain links TRBV6-2 or TRBV6-3 with TRBJ2-1; a possible D gene is TRBD2 (7 bases). CDR3 length equals 15 residues. Germline assignment: CDR1 MNHEY and CDR2 SVGEGT. V lost 0 bases and J lost 12, with 18 bases in between. CDR3 loop: CASSYSGGGPQGQFF. CDR3 in DNA: TGTGCCAGCAGTTACTCTGGCGGGGGCCCTCAAGGGCAGTTCTTC.

The chain combines TRBV12-5 with TRBJ2-7; 11 nucleotides align to TRBD2. The V and J ends lost 5 bases and 2 bases, in that order; junction bases with no gene match: 11. The CDR3 length is 17 residues. CDR1 is LGHNT, CDR2 FRNRAP, per germline. This chain's CDR3 is CASGTGTSGLIAYEQYF. CDR3 nucleotide sequence: TGTGCTAGTGGTACCGGGACTAGCGGATTGATTGCCTACGAGCAGTACTTC. Full variable domain (missing parts from reference TRBV12-5 and TRBJ2-7): DARVTQTPRHKVTEMGQEVTMRCQPILGHNTVFWYRQTMMQGLELLAYFRNRAPLDDSGMPKDRFSAEMPDATLATLKIQPSEPRDSAVYFCASGTGTSGLIAYEQYFGPGTRLTVT.

The chain links TRBV15 to TRBJ2-3; D possibly corresponds to TRBD2 (6 bases). The germline V and J ends were trimmed by 4 bases and 3 bases, with 11 bases remaining between them. In germline, CDR1 is LNHNV, CDR2 YYDKDF (reference sequence). The CDR3 contains 14 residues. The CDR3 protein is CATSIGGPTDTQYF. CDR3 coding DNA: TGTGCCACCAGCATCGGAGGGCCGACAGATACGCAGTATTTT.

In this sample, this clone turned up many times. The J gene is TRBJ2-2, the V gene TRBV6-5; TRBD1 matches at 9 bases. The junction had 3 bases not matched to a gene; V was cut back by 7 bases and J by 3 bases. Germline V gene sequence: CDR1 MNHEY, CDR2 SVGAGI. The length of the CDR3 is 14 residues. The CDR3 region is CASIRDRDTGELFF. DNA for the CDR3: TGTGCCAGCATAAGGGACAGGGACACCGGGGAGCTGTTTTTT.

The V call is TRBV7-9, the J call TRBJ1-6, with D hard to call. Between the trimmed V and J ends, which lost 0 bases and 8 bases, there was a span of 11 bases. The CDR3 spans 15 residues. The germline V gene encodes CDR1 SEHNR and CDR2 FQNEAQ (reference sequence). For the CDR3, the DNA is TGTGCCAGCAGCTTAGCCGAGGCGAACGATTCACCCCTCCACTTT. Amino acids: CASSLAEANDSPLHF. The full variable domain, its missing parts supplied by reference TRBV7-9 and TRBJ1-6, is DTGVSQNPRHKITKRGQNVTFRCDPISEHNRLYWYRQTLGQGPEFLTYFQNEAQLEKSRLLSDRFSAERPKGSFSTLEIQRTEQGDSAMYLCASSLAEANDSPLHFGNGTRLTVT.

The J gene is TRBJ2-2, the V gene TRBV18; D is perhaps TRBD2 (5 bases). This CDR3 contains 16 residues. Germline V CDR1 and CDR2: KGHSH, LQKENI. V was clipped by 3 bases and J by 4 bases, with 15 bases between them. Here the CDR3 DNA reads TGTGCCAGCTCACCTCATCCAAGCGGTGTCACCGGGGAGCTGTTTTTT. Translation: CASSPHPSGVTGELFF.

The V and J genes are TRBV5-5 and TRBJ2-3; tentatively, D is TRBD1 (5 bases). Trimming cost V 3 bases and J 2 bases, with 10 bases left between them. The CDR3 runs 14 residues. Germline loops: CDR1 SGHKS, CDR2 YYEKEE (reference sequence). In DNA form, the CDR3 reads TGTGCCAGCAGCTCCGGACAAGCCACAGATACGCAGTATTTT. Its protein product is CASSSGQATDTQYF.

The chain has TRBV6-6 and TRBJ1-4; 7 nucleotides align to TRBD1. V lost 6 bases to trimming and J lost 5 bases; unmatched junction nucleotides: 3. Germline-derived CDR1 and CDR2 are MNHNY and SVGAGI (reference sequence). The CDR3 has 13 amino acids. The CDR3: CASSPQGNEKLFF. DNA for the CDR3: TGTGCCAGCAGCCCACAGGGGAATGAAAAACTGTTTTTT.

The chain joins TRBV7-2 to TRBJ1-1, with D hard to call. V dropped 2 bases and J dropped 6 bases, with 7 bases sitting between them. CDR3 length: 12 residues. Germline CDR1 is SGHTA and CDR2 is FQGNSA. Written as DNA, the CDR3 is TGTGCCAGCAGCTTATGGAGCCCTGAAGCTTTCTTT. This sequence encodes CASSLWSPEAFF.

V gene TRBV5-1 combines with J gene TRBJ1-6; perhaps TRBD1 as D (6 bases). CDR1 and CDR2 (germline): SGHRS, YFSETQ. This CDR3 region has 14 residues. Deletions cut 4 bases from V and 10 bases from J, with 15 bases between. CDR3 region: CASSPGGRGSPLHF. DNA for the CDR3: TGCGCCAGCAGCCCGGGGGGCCGGGGGTCACCCCTCCACTTT.

The rearrangement uses TRBV13 and TRBJ2-2; 11 positions match TRBD2. J was trimmed by 3 bases and V by 3 bases; bases with no gene match: 3. The CDR3 loop spans 16 amino acids. The germline gives CDR1 PRHDT, CDR2 FYEKMQ (reference sequence). CDR3 amino acids: CASSFRLAGHTGELFF. The CDR3 nucleotides are TGTGCCAGCAGCTTCAGACTAGCGGGACACACCGGGGAGCTGTTTTTT.

The J gene is TRBJ2-7, the V gene TRBV6-6; 7 bases match TRBD2. V gave up 6 bases and J gave up 7 bases; unmatched junction bases: 12. The V gene's germline CDR1 is MNHNY and CDR2 SVGAGI (reference sequence). This CDR3 spans 14 amino acids. This CDR3 is CASRGEGGKREQYF. The CDR3 DNA reads as TGTGCCAGCAGGGGGGAGGGAGGGAAAAGGGAGCAGTACTTC.